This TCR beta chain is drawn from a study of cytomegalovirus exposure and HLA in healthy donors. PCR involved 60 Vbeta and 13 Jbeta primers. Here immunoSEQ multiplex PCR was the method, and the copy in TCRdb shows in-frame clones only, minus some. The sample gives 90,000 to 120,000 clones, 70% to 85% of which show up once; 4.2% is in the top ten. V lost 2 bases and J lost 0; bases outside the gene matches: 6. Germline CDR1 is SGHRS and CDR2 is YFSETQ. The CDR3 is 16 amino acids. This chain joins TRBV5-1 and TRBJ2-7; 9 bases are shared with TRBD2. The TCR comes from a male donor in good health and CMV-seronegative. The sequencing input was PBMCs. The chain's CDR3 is CASSFSPSGDSYEQYF. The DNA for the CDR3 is TGCGCCAGCAGCTTTTCCCCTAGCGGGGACTCCTACGAGCAGTACTTC. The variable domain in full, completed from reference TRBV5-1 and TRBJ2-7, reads KAGVTQTPRYLIKTRGQQVTLSCSPISGHRSVSWYQQTPGQGLQFLFEYFSETQRNKGNFPGRFSGRQFSNSRSEMNVSTLELGDSALYLCASSFSPSGDSYEQYFGPGTRLTVT.